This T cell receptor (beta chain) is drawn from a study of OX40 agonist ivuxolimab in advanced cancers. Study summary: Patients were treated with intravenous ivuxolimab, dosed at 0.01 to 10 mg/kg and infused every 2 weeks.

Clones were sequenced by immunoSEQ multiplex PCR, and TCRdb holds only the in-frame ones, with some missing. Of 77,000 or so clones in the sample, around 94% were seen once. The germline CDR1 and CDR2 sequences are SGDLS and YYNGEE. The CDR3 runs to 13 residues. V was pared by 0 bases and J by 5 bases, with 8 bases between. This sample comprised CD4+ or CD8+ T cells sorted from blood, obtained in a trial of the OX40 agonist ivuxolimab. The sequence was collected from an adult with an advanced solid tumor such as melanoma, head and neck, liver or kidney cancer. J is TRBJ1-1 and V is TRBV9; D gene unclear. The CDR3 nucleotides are TGTGCCAGCAGCGTAGTTGCGGAGACTGAAGCTTTCTTT. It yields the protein CASSVVAETEAFF.